Below are 20 T cell receptor beta chains sequenced from a single sample in a study of T cell clonality in common variable immunodeficiency. Study observations and caveats: Reportedly, TCR beta sequences from common variable immunodeficiency showed fewer deletions and N-nucleotide insertions.

The antigens these receptors bind are not known. The method was immunoSEQ multiplex PCR; TCRdb's version includes in-frame clones alone and lacks a portion of them. In total the sample includes about 3,400 clones, none of them seen once. Sequencing used peripheral blood mononuclear cells. All receptors come from a human donor with common variable immunodeficiency.

This clone appeared a few times. The sequence runs out 3 residues before the end of the CDR3; the remainder is reconstructed from the germline J gene. The chain uses TRBV19 and TRBJ2-5; 13 bases map to TRBD2. CDR1 LNHDA and CDR2 SQIVND come from the germline V gene (reference sequence). The CDR3 totals 17 residues. Trimming at V came to 1 base and at J to 7 bases, leaving 9 bases not matched to a gene. Here the CDR3 reads CASSIGGLAGLQRTQYF. CDR3 DNA, as far as it was read: TGTGCCAGTAGTATAGGGGGACTAGCGGGGTTGCAAAGGACC.

As concerns this clone: The CDR3 goes on 3 residues after the read ends, and that part is filled in from the germline J gene. The J gene is TRBJ1-3, the V gene TRBV5-1; D not resolved. The V end lost 8 bases, the J end lost 5 bases, and 14 bases lay between the germline ends. The CDR3 runs 13 residues. The germline CDR1 and CDR2 sequences are SGHRS and YFSETQ. Partial CDR3 DNA: TGCGCCAGGGCCCCGGAGGGCAGAAACACC. It translates to CARAPEGRNT. The CDR3 reads in full as CARAPEGRNTIYF.

In this sample, this clone is medium-sized. The read finishes 3 residues shy of the CDR3 end, and the germline J gene is used to complete it. The rearrangement joins TRBV29-1 to TRBJ2-5, with no clear D. The CDR3 runs 14 residues. The germline CDR1 and CDR2 sequences are SQVTM and ANQGSEA. Deletions cut 3 bases from V and 2 bases from J, with 13 bases between. The sequenced CDR3 bases are TGCAGCGTTGATCCACGGAACTATCAAGAGACC. Its protein product is CSVDPRNYQET. The entire CDR3 is CSVDPRNYQETQYF.

Concerning this clone itself: The read terminates 3 residues ahead of where the CDR3 ends, so the germline J gene completes it. The V and J genes are TRBV19 and TRBJ2-3, with TRBD2 matching 11 bases. CDR3 length equals 17 residues. Germline CDR1 and CDR2: LNHDA and SQIVND (reference sequence). The CDR3 bases that were read are TGTGCCAGTAGTCCCTTAGCGGGGGGGCCTGGTCCGGAGACG. Its translation: CASSPLAGGPGPET. The complete CDR3 protein is CASSPLAGGPGPETQYF.

Remarks on this clone: With the read ending 3 residues before the CDR3 end, the germline J gene is used to fill in that end. The V and J genes are TRBV30 and TRBJ2-5, with a tentative D call TRBD1 (6 bases). V lost 3 bases and J 1 base, leaving 9 bases between the germline ends. CDR1 and CDR2 from the germline V gene are GTSNPN and SVGIG (reference sequence). This CDR3 has 13 amino acids. CDR3 DNA (partial): TGTGCCTGGAGGAGACAGGCCCAAGAGACC. Protein product: CAWRRQAQET. The complete CDR3 reads CAWRRQAQETQYF.

This clone was counted ten times or more. CDR3: CASSLVGHLQETQYF. The CDR3 DNA, read in part, is TGCGCCAGCAGCTTGGTGGGACACCTCCAAGAGACC. The chain uses TRBV5-1 and TRBJ2-5, with a weak D call TRBD1 (6 bases). Read sequence stops 3 residues before the CDR3 end, and the germline J gene provides the missing end. The CDR3 spans 15 residues. Trimming removed 0 bases from V and 1 base from J, with 10 bases in between. The germline V gene encodes CDR1 SGHRS and CDR2 YFSETQ.

This clone was detected a few times. The read falls 3 residues short of the CDR3 end, and the missing part is taken from the germline J gene. The chain couples TRBV7-8 to TRBJ2-3; D might be TRBD2 (7 bases). The V gene's germline CDR1 is SGHVS and CDR2 FQNEAQ. V shed 5 bases and J shed 6 bases, with 21 bases lying between them. This CDR3 spans 16 amino acids. This CDR3 is CASSVGGDVQRDTQYF. The covered CDR3 bases are TGTGCCAGCAGCGTAGGGGGGGATGTCCAGCGCGATACG.

On this clone: The sequenced fragment ends 3 residues before the CDR3 boundary, so the rest is inferred from the germline J gene. The chain combines TRBV2 with TRBJ1-5, with D possibly TRBD1 on 5 matching bases. With 4 bases removed from V and 0 bases from J, the gap between germline ends came to 13 bases. Per the germline V gene, CDR1 is SNHLY and CDR2 is FYNNEI. The CDR3 sequence is 16 residues long. CDR3 DNA (partial): TGTGCCAGCAGTGGTAAGGAGGGGAATAGCAATCAGCCC. This encodes CASSGKEGNSNQP. The full CDR3 is CASSGKEGNSNQPQHF.

In the case of this clone: The CDR3 is cut off 3 residues early in the read; its end comes from the germline J gene. The rearrangement uses TRBV7-8 and TRBJ2-7, with 8 bases identical to TRBD1. The germline V gene encodes CDR1 SGHVS and CDR2 FQNEAQ. V was pared by 8 bases and J by 1 base, with 4 bases of the junction left unmatched. This CDR3 spans 13 amino acids. The CDR3 protein is CASGTGGSYEQYF. The sequenced CDR3 bases are TGTGCCAGCGGTACAGGGGGATCCTACGAG.

This clone has a handful of counts. The CDR3 is CASSRPGGGYTF. The CDR3 bases that were read are TGTGCCAGCAGCCGACCAGGGGGGGGC. The rearrangement joins TRBV7-2 to TRBJ1-2; 7 nucleotides align to TRBD1. The read ends 3 residues before the CDR3 terminus; that terminus is restored from the germline J gene. This CDR3 is 12 amino acids long. CDR1 and CDR2 (germline): SGHTA, FQGNSA.

On this clone itself: The missing CDR3 end, 3 residues past where the read stops, is filled in from the germline J gene. The chain links TRBV2 to TRBJ2-1; 14 bases align to TRBD2. The CDR3 sequence is 19 residues long. With 4 bases clipped from V and 1 base from J, the junction kept 9 bases outside the gene matches. Germline V lookup: CDR1 SNHLY, CDR2 FYNNEI. CDR3 bases read: TGTGCCAGCAGTGTTGGACTAGCGGGGGGAATCTTGTCCTACAATGAG. Its protein is CASSVGLAGGILSYNE. The whole CDR3 protein is CASSVGLAGGILSYNEQFF.

The sample holds a few counts of this clone. This CDR3 reads CASSPQGLLPGLSYEQYF. The CDR3 bases that were read are TGTGCCAGCTCACCTCAAGGACTGCTTCCCGGCCTTTCCTACGAG. The chain employs TRBV18 and TRBJ2-7, with D perhaps matching TRBD2 (5 bases). The read stops 3 residues short of the end of the CDR3; the missing end is completed from the germline J gene. CDR3 length: 18 residues. From germline, CDR1 is KGHSH and CDR2 LQKENI. With 3 bases removed from V and 1 base from J, the gap between germline ends came to 22 bases.

This clone was recorded at least ten times. The sequence runs out 3 residues before the end of the CDR3; the remainder is reconstructed from the germline J gene. This rearrangement joins TRBV5-5 to TRBJ2-3; maybe TRBD2 (5 bases). Germline loops: CDR1 SGHKS, CDR2 YYEKEE (reference sequence). Trimming removed 6 bases at V and 1 base at J, with 9 bases between. The CDR3 spans 13 residues. CDR3: CASNSGGTDTQYF. Partial CDR3 DNA: TGTGCCAGCAACTCCGGGGGCACAGATACG.

As for this clone: The read terminates 3 residues ahead of where the CDR3 ends, so the germline J gene completes it. The V gene is TRBV5-6, the J gene TRBJ2-1; 11 bases align to TRBD1. Trimming removed 2 bases from V and 4 bases from J; junction bases left unmatched: 2. This CDR3 has 15 amino acids. Germline V lookup: CDR1 SGHDT, CDR2 YYEEEE. CDR3 DNA (partial): TGTGCCAGCAGCTTTGGGGACAGGGGGTACAATGAG. As protein: CASSFGDRGYNE. The full CDR3 protein reads CASSFGDRGYNEQFF.

This clone was counted between two and nine times. CDR3 protein: CASARVANEKLFF. The sequenced CDR3 bases are TGTGCCAGCGCGCGGGTGGCGAATGAAAAA. The V call is TRBV19, the J call TRBJ1-4; D call uncertain. Read sequence stops 3 residues before the CDR3 end, and the germline J gene provides the missing end. This CDR3 contains 13 residues. Trimming took off 9 bases at V and 5 bases at J, with 13 bases between the two ends. CDR1 and CDR2 from the germline V gene are LNHDA and SQIVND (reference sequence). Together with reference TRBV19 and TRBJ1-4, the CDR3 gives the full variable domain: DGGITQSPKYLFRKEGQNVTLSCEQNLNHDAMYWYRQDPGQGLRLIYYSQIVNDFQKGDIAEGYSVSREKKESFPLTVTSAQKNPTAFYLCASARVANEKLFFGSGTQLSVL.

On this clone: The read is 3 residues too short to cover the CDR3 end, so that end is filled in from the germline J gene. This chain joins TRBV7-9 and TRBJ1-1; D not certain. This CDR3 region has 15 residues. In germline, CDR1 is SEHNR, CDR2 FQNEAQ (reference sequence). CDR3: CASSPPQGRWFGAFF. The DNA read from the CDR3 is TGTGCCAGCAGCCCCCCCCAAGGGCGCTGGTTTGGA.

Details on this clone: The read finishes 3 residues shy of the CDR3 end, and the germline J gene is used to complete it. This rearrangement joins TRBV18 to TRBJ1-2; D remains ambiguous. There are 12 residues in the CDR3. The germline CDR1 and CDR2 sequences are KGHSH and LQKENI. V was pared by 1 base and J by 4 bases, with 4 bases between. The sequenced part of the CDR3 DNA is TGTGCCAGCTCACCACGAGGCTATGGC. This encodes CASSPRGYG. The full CDR3 protein reads CASSPRGYGYTF.

Relative to its sample, this clone is hyperexpanded. The read terminates 3 residues before the CDR3 end, so the remaining end is supplied by the germline J gene. The chain links TRBV2 to TRBJ1-2, with TRBD1 matching 7 bases. The CDR3 contains 15 residues. Trimming took 0 bases from V and 4 from J; bases not matched to a gene: 5. Germline CDR1 reads SNHLY; CDR2 reads FYNNEI. CDR3 bases read: TGTGCCAGCAGTGAAGCGGGACAGCGTCTCTATGGC. The encoded protein is CASSEAGQRLYG. The entire CDR3 sequence reads CASSEAGQRLYGYTF.

A note on this clone: Read data end 3 residues before the CDR3 end; the end is taken from the germline J gene. The chain carries TRBV7-2 and TRBJ2-7, with D hard to call. V was clipped by 1 base and J by 5 bases, with 15 bases between them. The CDR3 runs 15 residues. CDR1 SGHTA and CDR2 FQGNSA come from the germline V gene. CDR3 in amino acids: CASSLGQVGQHEQYF. Partial CDR3 DNA: TGTGCCAGCAGCTTAGGGCAGGTTGGGCAACACGAG.

This clone was found a few times. The read ends 3 residues early relative to the CDR3; the germline J gene fills the gap. The chain combines TRBV30 with TRBJ2-1; D perhaps matches TRBD1 (5 bases). The germline CDR1 and CDR2 sequences are GTSNPN and SVGIG (reference sequence). With 3 bases removed from V and 5 bases from J, the gap between germline ends came to 11 bases. This CDR3 is 13 amino acids long. The CDR3 spells CAWSFQGNNEQFF. The part of the CDR3 DNA that was read is TGTGCCTGGAGCTTCCAGGGCAACAATGAG.